One sample yielded the 10 T cell receptor beta chains listed below, sequenced in a study of blood T cell repertoires in COVID-19. Clones were read by immunoSEQ multiplex PCR, and TCRdb kept only the in-frame ones, dropping some. The sample shows around 260,000 clones, about 86% of them seen only once. Material: PBMCs or T cells enriched from blood (not recorded which). These receptors all come from a man under 40 with acute COVID-19.

CDR3 in amino acids: CASSGTGWGAFF. The CDR3 region has the DNA TGTGCCAGCAGCGGGACAGGGTGGGGAGCTTTCTTT. The chain carries TRBV3-1 (or the pseudogene TRBV3-2) and TRBJ1-1; 9 bases map to TRBD1. Unmatched junction bases numbered 5, after V lost 5 bases and J lost 10 bases. Germline loops: CDR1 LGHDT, CDR2 YNNKEL (reference sequence). This CDR3 region has 12 residues.

The DNA of the CDR3 is TGTGCCACCAGTGACACGGGACAGCCAAACACAGATACGCAGTATTTT. Amino acids: CATSDTGQPNTDTQYF. This chain connects TRBV24-1 to TRBJ2-3; 7 bases align to TRBD1. This CDR3 is 16 amino acids long. V gave up 4 bases and J gave up 2 bases; unmatched junction bases: 8. Germline V gene lookup returns CDR1 KGHDR and CDR2 SFDVKD.

The V and J genes are TRBV7-2 and TRBJ1-4; D is uncertain. Germline V CDR1 and CDR2: SGHTA, FQGNSA. This CDR3 has 13 residues. Trimming removed 4 bases at V and 14 bases at J, with 17 bases between. CDR3 sequence reads: CASSSSRIDNLFF. The CDR3 DNA reads as TGTGCCAGCAGCTCCTCCCGAATTGACAATCTGTTTTTT.

The V call is TRBV21-1, the J call TRBJ1-2. TRBV21-1 has pseudogene status. This CDR3 comprises 15 residues. The chain's CDR3 is CASPKEAGRLDGYTF. The CDR3 DNA reads TGTGCCAGCCCAAAGGAGGCAGGGAGGTTGGATGGCTACACCTTC.

The chain recombines TRBV27 with TRBJ1-5; 7 bases are shared with TRBD1. Germline CDR1 and CDR2: MNHEY and SMNVEV (reference sequence). This CDR3 is built from 14 residues. Losses at the gene ends were 5 bases for V and 6 bases for J; bases not matched to a gene: 7. CDR3: CASSERQGIQPQHF. The DNA of the CDR3 is TGTGCCAGCAGTGAGAGACAGGGAATTCAGCCCCAGCATTTT.

The chain combines TRBV5-6 with TRBJ1-6; 7 bases fit TRBD1. The CDR3 is made up of 16 amino acids. The J segment lost 11 bases and the V segment lost 0 bases, leaving 11 bases of the junction unmatched. CDR1 is SGHDT and CDR2 is YYEEEE in the germline V gene. The CDR3: CASSLEGTERSPPLHF. Written as DNA, the CDR3 is TGTGCCAGCAGCTTGGAAGGGACAGAGAGGTCACCACCCCTCCACTTT.

This clone was recorded only once. This sequence joins TRBV6-1 and TRBJ2-7, with 7 bases aligning to TRBD2. Germline V gene lookup returns CDR1 MNHNS and CDR2 SASEGT. This CDR3 contains 12 residues. After removal of 3 bases from V and 10 bases from J, the junction contained 6 bases not matched to a gene. The CDR3 DNA is TGTGCCAGCAGTGAGGGGGGGGAGCGACAGTACGTC. This gives the protein CASSEGGERQYV.

This clone appeared a single time. This chain uses TRBV27 with TRBJ2-7, with a possible D match to TRBD1 (5 bases). Germline V CDR1 and CDR2: MNHEY, SMNVEV (reference sequence). V was clipped by 6 bases and J by 3 bases, with 18 bases between them. CDR3 size: 15 residues. DNA of the CDR3: TGTGCCAGCAGCCTAGGACAACAACCCTTCTACGAGCAGTACGTC. Protein sequence: CASSLGQQPFYEQYV.

V gene TRBV11-2 combines with J gene TRBJ1-6; D call uncertain. This CDR3 has 16 residues. Trimming removed 5 bases from V and 3 bases from J, with 14 bases in between. From germline, CDR1 is SGHAT and CDR2 FQNNGV. CDR3 nucleotides: TGTGCCAGCAGCCGTGAGCGGGGTAGCTATAATTCACCCCTCCACTTT. Encoded protein: CASSRERGSYNSPLHF.

V and J are TRBV28 and TRBJ1-2; D uncertain. CDR3 length: 15 amino acids. Germline-derived CDR1 and CDR2 are MDHEN and SYDVKM. V was trimmed by 6 bases and J by 4 bases, leaving 18 bases between them. CDR3 sequence: CASRDWATLVYGYTF. The CDR3 nucleotides read TGTGCCAGCAGGGATTGGGCAACCTTGGTCTATGGCTACACCTTC.